This is a list of T cell receptor beta chains from one sample in a study of metastatic and nonmetastatic thyroid tumors. With MiXCR, TCRdb called clones anew from the PCR reads. The sample records over 20,000 clones, 15% to 20% being singletons. Source material: blood. These receptors all stem from a female donor with papillary thyroid cancer or a benign thyroid nodule (not recorded which). Some clones in this sample may be carry-over from other donors' samples. CDR3s include the opening cysteine and the closing phenylalanine or tryptophan. The order of the fields is CDR3 DNA, CDR3 protein, D gene, clone size, V gene, J gene. A D gene is named only where the DNA matches it firmly. Only part of the rows carry a size: once, few, many, or a class if the clone is expanded.

DNA: TGTGCCAGCAGTTATAGGGGGGGCTCGGGGACTGAAGCTTTCTTT
CDR3: CASSYRGGSGTEAFF
D: -
size: medium-sized
V: TRBV28
J: TRBJ1-1

DNA: TGTGCCAGCAGCCTCAACAGGGACGGGCCGCCGTACAATGAGCAGTTCTTC
CDR3: CASSLNRDGPPYNEQFF
D: -
size: many
V: TRBV4-2
J: TRBJ2-1

DNA: TGTGCCAGCAACTTGGGACAAGAGACCCAGTACTTC
CDR3: CASNLGQETQYF
D: -
size: -
V: TRBV5-4
J: TRBJ2-5

DNA: TGTGCTAGTGGCCGTACTTGCTGGGATTACAATGAGCAGTTCTTC
CDR3: CASGRTCWDYNEQFF
D: -
size: few
V: TRBV12-5
J: TRBJ2-1

DNA: TGTGCCTGGAAGGTTTCCTACGAGCAGTACTTC
CDR3: CAWKVSYEQYF
D: -
size: medium-sized
V: TRBV30
J: TRBJ2-7

DNA: TGTGCCAGCAGTCCCCTCCGGGATGTAGAGCAGTTCTTC
CDR3: CASSPLRDVEQFF
D: -
size: few
V: TRBV2
J: TRBJ2-1

DNA: TGCGCCAGCAGCTTCGTCAGGACAGGTACTAGCACAGATACGCAGTATTTT
CDR3: CASSFVRTGTSTDTQYF
D: TRBD1
size: once
V: TRBV5-1
J: TRBJ2-3

DNA: TGCAGTGCTGAGTATAGCAATGAGCAGTTCTTC
CDR3: CSAEYSNEQFF
D: -
size: -
V: TRBV20-1
J: TRBJ2-1

DNA: TGCGCCAGCACGACCAGCGAGGGGGCGGTAGATACGCAGTATTTT
CDR3: CASTTSEGAVDTQYF
D: TRBD1
size: many
V: TRBV10-2
J: TRBJ2-3

DNA: TGCGCCAGCAGCTTGGGAACAGGGAGAACCGCAACTAATGAAAAACTGTTTTTT
CDR3: CASSLGTGRTATNEKLFF
D: -
size: many
V: TRBV5-1
J: TRBJ1-4

DNA: TGCAGTGCCCCGGAGGCCATTAGCACAGATACGCAGTATTTT
CDR3: CSAPEAISTDTQYF
D: -
size: many
V: TRBV20-1
J: TRBJ2-3

DNA: TGTGCCAGCAGCTTAAGGGGCTCCCCTTTCTGGGGCTACACCTTC
CDR3: CASSLRGSPFWGYTF
D: -
size: few
V: TRBV7-4
J: TRBJ1-2

DNA: TGTGCCAGTAGCTCTGAACAGGGAACCGAGCAGTACTTC
CDR3: CASSSEQGTEQYF
D: -
size: many
V: TRBV19
J: TRBJ2-7

DNA: TGTGCCTGGAGTGTACGAGGATCCTATCAGCCCCAGCATTTT
CDR3: CAWSVRGSYQPQHF
D: -
size: many
V: TRBV30
J: TRBJ1-5

DNA: TGCAGCGTTGAAGATACTCGGCGGGGCGGCTATGGCTACACCTTC
CDR3: CSVEDTRRGGYGYTF
D: -
size: many
V: TRBV29-1
J: TRBJ1-2

DNA: TGTGCCAGCATTCAAACATGCAACGAGCAGTACTTC
CDR3: CASIQTCNEQYF
D: -
size: -
V: TRBV2
J: TRBJ2-7

DNA: TGTGCCAGCAGCTTGGTTAGGGTCTACACTGAAGCTTTCTTT
CDR3: CASSLVRVYTEAFF
D: -
size: many
V: TRBV5-6
J: TRBJ1-1

DNA: TGCAGTGCTAGAGATTGGGGGGACCCAGAGGGCTCACCCATCCACTTT
CDR3: CSARDWGDPEGSPIHF
D: -
size: -
V: TRBV20-1
J: TRBJ1-6

DNA: TGTGCTAGTGGTCCGGGTGGGATTGGGGGGGACTTCTACGAGCAGTACTTC
CDR3: CASGPGGIGGDFYEQYF
D: TRBD2
size: many
V: TRBV12-5
J: TRBJ2-7

DNA: TGTGCCAGCAGTTACTCTAGGGCAGGGGTTGTGAACGAGCAGTACTTC
CDR3: CASSYSRAGVVNEQYF
D: -
size: -
V: TRBV6-5
J: TRBJ2-7

DNA: TGTGCCAGCATCCCAAATTTAGCGGGAGGGATTAATGAGCAGTTCTTC
CDR3: CASIPNLAGGINEQFF
D: TRBD2
size: many
V: TRBV6-2/TRBV6-3
J: TRBJ2-1

DNA: TGTGCCAGCAGCCAGGAAAGGGGAGGACAAGCTTTCTTT
CDR3: CASSQERGGQAFF
D: -
size: many
V: TRBV14
J: TRBJ1-1

DNA: TGCAGTGCTAGAGAAGGGGAAATCCTCTCCTACAATGAGCAGTTCTTC
CDR3: CSAREGEILSYNEQFF
D: -
size: many
V: TRBV20-1
J: TRBJ2-1

DNA: TGCGCCAGCAGCCGTGGGGGGGCCGGCGAGCAGTACTTC
CDR3: CASSRGGAGEQYF
D: -
size: many
V: TRBV4-1
J: TRBJ2-7